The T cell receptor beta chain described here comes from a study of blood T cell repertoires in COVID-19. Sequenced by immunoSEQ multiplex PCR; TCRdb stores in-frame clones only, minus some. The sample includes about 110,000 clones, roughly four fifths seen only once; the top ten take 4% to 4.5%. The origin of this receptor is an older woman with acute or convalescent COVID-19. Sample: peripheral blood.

The CDR3 loop is CASSEGWGEETQYF. The CDR3 DNA reads as TGTGCCAGCAGTGAAGGGTGGGGGGAAGAGACCCAGTACTTC. The chain joins TRBV2 to TRBJ2-5; D perhaps matches TRBD2 (6 bases). The CDR3 length is 14 residues. From germline, CDR1 is SNHLY and CDR2 FYNNEI. Between the trimmed V and J ends, which lost 1 base and 3 bases, there was a span of 9 bases.